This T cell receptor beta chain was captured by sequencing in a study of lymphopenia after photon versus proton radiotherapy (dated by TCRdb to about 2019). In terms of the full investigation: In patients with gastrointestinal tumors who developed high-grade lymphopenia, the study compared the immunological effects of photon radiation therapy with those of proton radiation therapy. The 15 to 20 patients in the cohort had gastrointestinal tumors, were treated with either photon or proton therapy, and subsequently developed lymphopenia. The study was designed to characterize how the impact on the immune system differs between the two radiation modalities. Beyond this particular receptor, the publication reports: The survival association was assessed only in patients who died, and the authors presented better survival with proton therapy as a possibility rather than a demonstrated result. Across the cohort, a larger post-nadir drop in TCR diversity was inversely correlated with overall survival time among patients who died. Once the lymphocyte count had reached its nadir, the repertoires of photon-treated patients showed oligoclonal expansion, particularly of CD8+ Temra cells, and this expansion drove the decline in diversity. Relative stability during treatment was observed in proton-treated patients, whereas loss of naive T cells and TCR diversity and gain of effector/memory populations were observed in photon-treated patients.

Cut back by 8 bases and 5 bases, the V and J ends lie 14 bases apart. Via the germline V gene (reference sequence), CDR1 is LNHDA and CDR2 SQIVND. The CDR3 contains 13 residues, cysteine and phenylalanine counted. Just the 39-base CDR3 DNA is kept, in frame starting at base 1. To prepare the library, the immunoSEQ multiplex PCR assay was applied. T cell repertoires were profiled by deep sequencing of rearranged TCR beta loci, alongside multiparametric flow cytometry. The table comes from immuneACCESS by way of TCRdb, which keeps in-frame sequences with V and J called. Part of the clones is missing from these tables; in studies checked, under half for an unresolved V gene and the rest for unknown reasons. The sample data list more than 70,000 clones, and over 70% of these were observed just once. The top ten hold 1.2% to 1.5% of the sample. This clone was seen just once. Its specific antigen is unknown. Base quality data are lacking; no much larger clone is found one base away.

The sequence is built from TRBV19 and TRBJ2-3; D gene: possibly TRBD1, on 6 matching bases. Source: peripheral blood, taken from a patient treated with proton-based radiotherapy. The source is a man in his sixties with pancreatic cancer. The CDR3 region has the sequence CASVDRLVDTQYF. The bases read TGTGCCAGTGTTGACAGGTTGGTAGATACGCAGTATTTT.